This TCR beta chain was obtained from a study of T cells after yellow fever vaccination. Germline assignment: CDR1 SQVTM and CDR2 ANQGSEA. Trimming shortened V by 1 base and J by 4 bases, and 14 bases separated the two germline ends. The length of the CDR3 is 15 residues. This clonotype was seen only a few times. Its matching antigen is unknown. MiXCR, run by TCRdb on the 5' RACE reads, gives a single entry per CDR3 protein. The sample records approximately 580,000 distinct CDR3 sequences, about a sixth being singletons. Study observations and caveats: Most clones from primary vaccination were detected again post-booster (approximately 97% CD4, about 85% CD8). Only a small proportion of the clonotypes turned up in both the CD4 and the CD8 compartments, likely arising from convergent recombination.

The source is a man between 18 and 29 years old who received the YFV17D yellow fever vaccine. Sequenced material: PBMCs, taken 4 to 5 days after the first yellow fever vaccination. J is TRBJ1-3 and V is TRBV29-1; D may be TRBD1 (5 bases). This CDR3 is CSVEAGGGFGNTIYF. As DNA, the CDR3 is TGCAGCGTTGAAGCCGGCGGGGGGTTCGGAAACACCATATATTTT.